This TCR beta chain was captured in a study of shared clonotypes between healthy human individuals. Study at large: CD4 naive cells filled three plates per donor, CD4 memory three, CD8 naive two and CD8 memory one.

Germline V lookup: CDR1 SEHNR, CDR2 FQNEAQ (reference sequence). With 2 bases removed from V and 3 bases from J, the gap between germline ends came to 11 bases. The CDR3 spans 14 residues. Study findings and constraints: Some naive CD4 clonotypes, around 5%, turned up in common across several donors.

This clone turned up a few times. The antigen remains unidentified. Measured with immunoSEQ multiplex PCR; TCRdb has only the in-frame clones, and not every one. This table holds approximately 2.5 million clones, roughly 92% found once. The rearrangement uses TRBV7-9 and TRBJ2-7, with TRBD1 as a possible D gene (5 bases). This clonotype was sampled from a man aged 18 to 29 in good health. The sequenced material came from naive CD4+ T cells sorted from blood. Subset given: CD45RA+ positively selected. The CDR3 sequence: CASSLRGGDYEQYF. The CDR3 DNA reads TGTGCCAGCAGCTTAAGGGGTGGGGACTACGAGCAGTACTTC.